A single TCR beta chain is shown here with its context. No cognate antigen has been identified for it. The sample holds no much larger clone one base away, and base qualities are not on file. Each collaborating institution followed its own protocols to collect whole blood in K2EDTA tubes. Collaborator samples were shipped for TCRbeta analysis as frozen whole blood, isolated PBMCs, or DNA extracted from either sample type. CDR1 and CDR2 are read off the germline V gene (reference sequence) as LNHDA and SQIVND. The CDR3 runs 15 residues from the cysteine to the phenylalanine. Just the 45-base CDR3 DNA is kept, in frame starting at base 1. V gives up 4 bases and J gives up 2 bases, and the segment between their germline ends measures 12 bases. TCRbeta CDR3 regions were amplified from genomic DNA by means of the immunoSEQ Assay, a bias-controlled multiplex PCR. The original pipeline was this. The number of nucleated cells in each sample was estimated by amplification of reference gene primers within the assay. To quantify the absolute abundance of each unique TCRbeta CDR3 rearrangement, sequence reads were collapsed and filtered. Productive Simpson clonality was computed per sample as the square root of Simpson's diversity index over productive rearrangements. TCRdb carries this immuneACCESS record with in-frame sequences only. Its versions omit some clonotypes, under half of them owing to an unresolved V gene in the studies checked, with the rest unexplained. V and J calls and clone size are copied from that table; D and trimming were computed from the DNA. The sample table holds roughly 140,000 clones, of which approximately 91% were seen once. The ten largest clonotypes hold about 2.4% of the sample.

This entry comes from a study of blood T cell repertoires in COVID-19 (dated by TCRdb to about 2020). Regarding the research as a whole: Collaborator samples came from the United States, Italy and Spain and covered acute and convalescent phases of COVID-19. Subjects who had been exposed to COVID-19, were actively infected with it, or had recovered from it provided the deeply sampled blood TCRbeta repertoires that made up the dataset. The repertoires were released in a freely available public database meant as a resource for research on the immune response to SARS-CoV-2. Samples were obtained from the ongoing ImmuneRACE study (first 160 participants) and from some 1,200 subjects provided by 6 global collaborators. HLA class I and class II types, where available, came from metadata supplied by the sample provider rather than from assay-based typing. The sample metadata nearly always contained a de-identified subject ID, COVID-19 status, age in years and sex. The material from the prospective study consisted of cDNA or gDNA derived from T cells, B-cell-depleted T cells, or PBMCs. The paper as a whole reports these results and caveats: Clinical and demographic metadata were provided uncurated, with the amount varying by source and participant.

The TCR was taken from a woman in her 70s with acute or convalescent COVID-19. Sequenced material: peripheral blood. The V and J segments used are TRBV19 and TRBJ1-3; TRBD1 is a possible D gene, resting on 6 matching bases. The CDR3 region: CASSNQQGAGNTIYF. At the DNA level, the sequence is TGTGCCAGTAGTAATCAACAGGGCGCTGGAAACACCATATATTTT.